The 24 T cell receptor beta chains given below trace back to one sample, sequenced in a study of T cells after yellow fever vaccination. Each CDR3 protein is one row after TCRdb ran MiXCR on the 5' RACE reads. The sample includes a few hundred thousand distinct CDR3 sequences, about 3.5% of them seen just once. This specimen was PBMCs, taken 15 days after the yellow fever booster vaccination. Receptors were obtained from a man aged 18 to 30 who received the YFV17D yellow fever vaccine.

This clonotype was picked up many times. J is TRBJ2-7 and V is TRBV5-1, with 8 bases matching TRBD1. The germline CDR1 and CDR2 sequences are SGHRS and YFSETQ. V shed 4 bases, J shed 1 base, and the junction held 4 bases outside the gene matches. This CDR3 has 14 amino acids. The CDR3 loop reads CASSPRQGSYEQYV. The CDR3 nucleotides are TGCGCCAGCAGCCCTCGACAGGGGTCCTACGAGCAGTACGTC.

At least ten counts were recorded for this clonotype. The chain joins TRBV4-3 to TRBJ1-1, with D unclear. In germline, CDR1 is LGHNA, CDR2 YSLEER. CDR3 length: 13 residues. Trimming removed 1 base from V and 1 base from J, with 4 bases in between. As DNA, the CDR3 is TGCGCCAGCAGCCAAGCGAGGAACACTGAAGCTTTCTTT. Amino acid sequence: CASSQARNTEAFF.

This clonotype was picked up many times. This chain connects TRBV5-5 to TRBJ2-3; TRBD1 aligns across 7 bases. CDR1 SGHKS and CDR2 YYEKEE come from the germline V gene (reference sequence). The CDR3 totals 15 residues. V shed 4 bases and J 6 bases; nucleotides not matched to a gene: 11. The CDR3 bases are TGTGCCAGCAGCCGAGAGCTCCGGGACAGTGATACGCAGTATTTT. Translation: CASSRELRDSDTQYF.

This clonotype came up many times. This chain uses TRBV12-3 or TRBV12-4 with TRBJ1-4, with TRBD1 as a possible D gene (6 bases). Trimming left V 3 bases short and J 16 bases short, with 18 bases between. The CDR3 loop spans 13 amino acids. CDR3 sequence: CASSLAGEGRRFF. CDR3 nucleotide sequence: TGTGCCAGCAGTTTGGCAGGGGAAGGACGGAGGTTTTTT.

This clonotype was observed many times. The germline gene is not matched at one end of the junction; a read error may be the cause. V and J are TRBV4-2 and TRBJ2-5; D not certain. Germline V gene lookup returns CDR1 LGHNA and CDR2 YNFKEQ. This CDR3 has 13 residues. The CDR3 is CASSQRDQETQYF. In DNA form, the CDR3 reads TGTGCCAGCAGCCAGAGAGACCAGGAGACCCAGTACTTC.

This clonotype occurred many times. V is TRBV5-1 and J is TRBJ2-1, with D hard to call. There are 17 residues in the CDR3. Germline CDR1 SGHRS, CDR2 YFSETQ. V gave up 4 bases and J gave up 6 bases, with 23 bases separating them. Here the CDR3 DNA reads TGCGCCAGCAGCCCCGAGCTGGTCGTCAGTTTCCCCAATGAGCAGTTCTTC. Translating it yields CASSPELVVSFPNEQFF.

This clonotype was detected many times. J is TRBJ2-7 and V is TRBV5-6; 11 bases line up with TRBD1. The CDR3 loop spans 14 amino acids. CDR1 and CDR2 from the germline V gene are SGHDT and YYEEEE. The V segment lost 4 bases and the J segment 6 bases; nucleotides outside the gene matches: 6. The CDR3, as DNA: TGTGCCAGCAGCCAGGACAGGGGGCTGTTCGAGCAGTACGTC. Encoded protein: CASSQDRGLFEQYV.

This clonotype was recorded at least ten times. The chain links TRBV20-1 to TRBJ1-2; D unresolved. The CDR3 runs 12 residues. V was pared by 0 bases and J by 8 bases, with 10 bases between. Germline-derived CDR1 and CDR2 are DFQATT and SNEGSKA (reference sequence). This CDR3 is CSARDPKWGYTF. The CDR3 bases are TGCAGTGCTAGAGATCCCAAGTGGGGCTACACCTTC.

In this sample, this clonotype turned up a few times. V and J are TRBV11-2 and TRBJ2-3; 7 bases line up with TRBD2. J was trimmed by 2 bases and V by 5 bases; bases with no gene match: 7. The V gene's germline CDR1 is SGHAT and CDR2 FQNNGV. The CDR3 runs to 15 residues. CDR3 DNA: TGTGCCAGCAGCCCAGCTGGGACTAACACAGATACGCAGTATTTT. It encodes CASSPAGTNTDTQYF.

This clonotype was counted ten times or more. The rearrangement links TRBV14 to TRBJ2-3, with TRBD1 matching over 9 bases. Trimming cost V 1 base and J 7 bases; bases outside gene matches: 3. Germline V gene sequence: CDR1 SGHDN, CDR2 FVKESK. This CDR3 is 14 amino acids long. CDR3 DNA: TGTGCCAGCAGCCAAGCACAGGGGGCAAATACGCAGTATTTT. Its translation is CASSQAQGANTQYF.

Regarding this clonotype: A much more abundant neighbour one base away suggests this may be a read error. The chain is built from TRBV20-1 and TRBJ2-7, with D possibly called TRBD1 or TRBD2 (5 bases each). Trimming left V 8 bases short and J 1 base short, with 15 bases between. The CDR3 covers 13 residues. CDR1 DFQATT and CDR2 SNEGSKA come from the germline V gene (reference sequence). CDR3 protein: CSSPGRPSYEQYF. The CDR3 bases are TGCAGTTCCCCGGGGCGCCCTTCCTACGAGCAGTACTTC.

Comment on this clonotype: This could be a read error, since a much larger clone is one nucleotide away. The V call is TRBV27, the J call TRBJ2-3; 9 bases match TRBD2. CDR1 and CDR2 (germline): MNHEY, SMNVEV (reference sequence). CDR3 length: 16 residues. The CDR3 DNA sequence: TGTGCCAGCAGTTTGGGAAATAGCGGGGGCACAGATAGGCAGTATTTT. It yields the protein CASSLGNSGGTDRQYF.

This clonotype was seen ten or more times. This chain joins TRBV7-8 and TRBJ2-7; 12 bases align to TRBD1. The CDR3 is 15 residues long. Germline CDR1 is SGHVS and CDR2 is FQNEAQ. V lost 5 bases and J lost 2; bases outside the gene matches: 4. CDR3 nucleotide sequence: TGTGCCAGCAGCCACGGGACAGGGGGCCCCTACGAGCAGTACTTC. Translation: CASSHGTGGPYEQYF.

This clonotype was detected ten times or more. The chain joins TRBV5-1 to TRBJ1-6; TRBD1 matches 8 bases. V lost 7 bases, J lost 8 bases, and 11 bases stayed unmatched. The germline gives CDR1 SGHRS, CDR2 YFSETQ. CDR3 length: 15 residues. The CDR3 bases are TGCGCCAGCCGCAACTCGGACAGGGCCCATTCACCCCTCCACTTT. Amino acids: CASRNSDRAHSPLHF.

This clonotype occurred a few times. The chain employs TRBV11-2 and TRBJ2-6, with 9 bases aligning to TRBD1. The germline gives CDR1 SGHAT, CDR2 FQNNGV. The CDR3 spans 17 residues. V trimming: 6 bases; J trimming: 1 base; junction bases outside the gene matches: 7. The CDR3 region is CASRDRDRVSGANVLTF. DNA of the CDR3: TGTGCCAGCAGGGACCGGGACAGGGTTTCTGGGGCCAACGTCCTGACTTTC.

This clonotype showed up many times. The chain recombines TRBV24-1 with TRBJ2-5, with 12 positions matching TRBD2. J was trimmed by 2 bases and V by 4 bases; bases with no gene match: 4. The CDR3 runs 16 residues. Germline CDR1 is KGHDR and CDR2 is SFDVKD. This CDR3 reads CATSDPTSGGQETQYF. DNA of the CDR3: TGTGCCACCAGTGACCCGACTAGCGGGGGTCAAGAGACCCAGTACTTC.

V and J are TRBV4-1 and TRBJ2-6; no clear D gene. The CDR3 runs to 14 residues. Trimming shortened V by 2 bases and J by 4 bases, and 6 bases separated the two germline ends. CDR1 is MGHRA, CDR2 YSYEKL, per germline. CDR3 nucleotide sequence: TGCGCCAGCAGCCAAATTGAGGGGGCCAACGTCCTGACTTTC. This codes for CASSQIEGANVLTF.

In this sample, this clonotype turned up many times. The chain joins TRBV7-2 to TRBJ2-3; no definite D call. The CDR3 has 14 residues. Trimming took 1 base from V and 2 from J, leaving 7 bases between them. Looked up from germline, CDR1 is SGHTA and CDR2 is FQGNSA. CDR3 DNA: TGTGCCAGCAGCTTAGGAATACCCACAGATACGCAGTATTTT. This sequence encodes CASSLGIPTDTQYF.

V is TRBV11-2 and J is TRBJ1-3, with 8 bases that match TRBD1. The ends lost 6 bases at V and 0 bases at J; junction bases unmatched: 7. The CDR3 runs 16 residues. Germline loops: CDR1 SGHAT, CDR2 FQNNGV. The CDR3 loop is CASRKTRGPSGNTIYF. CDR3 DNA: TGTGCCAGCAGGAAAACCAGGGGGCCCTCTGGAAACACCATATATTTT.

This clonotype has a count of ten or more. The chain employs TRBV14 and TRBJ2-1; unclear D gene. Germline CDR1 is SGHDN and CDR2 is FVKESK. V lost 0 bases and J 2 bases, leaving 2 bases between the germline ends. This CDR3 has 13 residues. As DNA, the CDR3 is TGTGCCAGCAGCCAAGACCCCTACAATGAGCAGTTCTTC. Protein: CASSQDPYNEQFF.

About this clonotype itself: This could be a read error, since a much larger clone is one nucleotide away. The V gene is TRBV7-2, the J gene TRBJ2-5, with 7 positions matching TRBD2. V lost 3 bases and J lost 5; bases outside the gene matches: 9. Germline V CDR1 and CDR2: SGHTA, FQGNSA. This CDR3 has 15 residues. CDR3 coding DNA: TGTGCCAGCAGCTTGGGGGGGTCGAGCGGGGAGACCCAGTACTTC. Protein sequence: CASSLGGSSGETQYF.

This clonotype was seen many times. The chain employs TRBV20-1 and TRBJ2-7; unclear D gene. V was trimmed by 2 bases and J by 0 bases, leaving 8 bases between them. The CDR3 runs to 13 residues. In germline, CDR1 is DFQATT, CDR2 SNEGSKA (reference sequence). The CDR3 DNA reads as TGCAGTGCTAGACCAGACAACTCCTACGAGCAGTACTTC. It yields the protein CSARPDNSYEQYF.

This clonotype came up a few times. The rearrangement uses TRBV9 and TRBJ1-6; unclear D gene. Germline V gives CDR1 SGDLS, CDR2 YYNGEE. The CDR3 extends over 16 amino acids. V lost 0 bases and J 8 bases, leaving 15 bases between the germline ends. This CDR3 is CASSVEPPPGDSPLHF. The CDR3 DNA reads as TGTGCCAGCAGCGTAGAGCCTCCTCCTGGGGATTCACCCCTCCACTTT.

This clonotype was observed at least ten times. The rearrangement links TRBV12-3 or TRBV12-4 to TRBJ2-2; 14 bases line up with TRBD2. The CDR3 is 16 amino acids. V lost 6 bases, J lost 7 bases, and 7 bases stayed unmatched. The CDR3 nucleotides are TGTGCCAGCAGCTCCGGGACTAGCGGGGGAGGCGGGGAGCTGTTTTTT. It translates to CASSSGTSGGGGELFF.